Sequencing of this T cell receptor beta chain was carried out in a study of OX40 agonist ivuxolimab in advanced cancers. Study in general: Ivuxolimab was delivered to patients intravenously every 2 weeks at doses spanning 0.01 to 10 mg/kg.

Here immunoSEQ multiplex PCR was the method, and the copy in TCRdb shows in-frame clones only, minus some. The data show some 47,000 clones, more than 65% seen once. V lost 2 bases and J lost 6; bases outside the gene matches: 8. Germline V CDR1 and CDR2: SGHRS, YFSETQ. This CDR3 is built from 15 residues. Autoimmune disease history or systemic immunosuppression excluded patients. The sequence was obtained from an adult with an advanced solid tumor such as melanoma, head and neck, liver or kidney cancer. This sample comprised CD4+ or CD8+ T cells sorted from blood, obtained in a trial of the OX40 agonist ivuxolimab. The chain combines TRBV5-1 with TRBJ2-7; 10 bases map to TRBD1. DNA for the CDR3: TGCGCCAGCAGCTTTAACCGGGACAGGGGACTCGAGCAGTACTTC. It translates to CASSFNRDRGLEQYF.